Listed below are T cell receptor beta chains from one sample, sequenced in a study of shared clonotypes between healthy human individuals. The method was immunoSEQ multiplex PCR; TCRdb's version includes in-frame clones alone and lacks a portion of them. The sample lists 2 million to 2.5 million clones, roughly 92% occurring once. Input material: naive CD4+ T cells from PBMCs. These receptors were obtained from a man between 18 and 35 years old in good health. Some clones in this sample may be carry-over from other donors' samples. The CDR3 runs from the conserved cysteine through the conserved F or W. D genes are given only for firm matches. Expanded clones are given a class, and other clones once, few, many or no size at all.

D: TRBD2; V: TRBV19; J: TRBJ2-7; size: NA; CDR3: CASSRSLSGTSGSYEQYF; DNA: TGTGCCAGTAGTCGCAGCCTCTCCGGGACTAGCGGGTCCTACGAGCAGTACTTC
D: NA; V: TRBV29-1; J: TRBJ2-1; size: NA; CDR3: CSVSGGRVEQFF; DNA: TGCAGCGTTTCAGGAGGCCGGGTTGAGCAGTTCTTC
D: NA; V: TRBV5-1; J: TRBJ2-5; size: NA; CDR3: CASRDAGTQYF; DNA: TGCGCCAGCAGGGACGCGGGAACCCAGTACTTC
D: NA; V: TRBV28; J: TRBJ1-5; size: few; CDR3: CASSLSDQPQHF; DNA: TGTGCCAGCAGTTTATCTGATCAGCCCCAGCATTTT
D: NA; V: TRBV5-5; J: TRBJ2-3; size: NA; CDR3: CASRVSTDTQYF; DNA: TGTGCCAGCAGGGTTAGCACAGATACGCAGTATTTT
D: NA; V: TRBV4-3; J: TRBJ1-2; size: NA; CDR3: CASSQDLRGSNYGYTF; DNA: TGCGCCAGCAGCCAAGATTTGAGGGGCTCGAACTATGGCTACACCTTC
D: TRBD2; V: TRBV6-4; J: TRBJ2-6; size: NA; CDR3: CAIPAGARRANVLTF; DNA: TGTGCCATCCCAGCGGGGGCCCGGAGGGCCAACGTCCTGACTTTC
D: TRBD2; V: TRBV5-1; J: TRBJ2-5; size: NA; CDR3: CASSLGLAGLETQYF; DNA: TGCGCCAGCAGCTTGGGACTAGCGGGTCTAGAGACCCAGTACTTC
D: NA; V: TRBV27; J: TRBJ2-3; size: NA; CDR3: CASYPSGGTVSYF; DNA: TGTGCCAGCTACCCCAGTGGGGGGACGGTGTCGTATTTT
D: TRBD2; V: TRBV7-3; J: TRBJ2-7; size: NA; CDR3: CASSQSGGEQYF; DNA: TGTGCCAGCAGCCAAAGCGGGGGCGAGCAGTACTTC
D: NA; V: TRBV30; J: TRBJ1-6; size: NA; CDR3: CAWSVRPSYNSPLHF; DNA: TGTGCCTGGAGTGTACGTCCCTCCTATAATTCACCCCTCCACTTT
D: NA; V: TRBV11-2; J: TRBJ1-1; size: NA; CDR3: CASSLVGWGRQEGTEAFF; DNA: TGTGCCAGCAGCTTAGTAGGGTGGGGCCGTCAAGAGGGAACTGAAGCTTTCTTT
D: NA; V: TRBV29-1; J: TRBJ1-2; size: NA; CDR3: CSVSGQNYGYTF; DNA: TGCAGCGTTAGCGGACAGAACTATGGCTACACCTTC
D: NA; V: TRBV29-1; J: TRBJ1-3; size: NA; CDR3: CSVDRGNTIYF; DNA: TGCAGCGTTGATAGGGGAAACACCATATATTTT
D: TRBD2; V: TRBV5-4; J: TRBJ2-3; size: NA; CDR3: CASSENLGTNTDTQYF; DNA: TGTGCCAGCAGCGAAAACCTAGGGACTAACACAGATACGCAGTATTTT
D: NA; V: TRBV5-8; J: TRBJ1-2; size: NA; CDR3: CASSFRLTNYGYTF; DNA: TGTGCCAGCAGCTTCCGACTGACTAACTATGGCTACACCTTC
D: TRBD1; V: TRBV6-1; J: TRBJ2-1; size: NA; CDR3: CASTGQGIYNEQFF; DNA: TGTGCCAGCACTGGACAGGGGATATACAATGAGCAGTTCTTC
D: NA; V: TRBV7-8; J: TRBJ1-1; size: NA; CDR3: CASSLVLGGARNTEAFF; DNA: TGTGCCAGCAGCTTAGTTTTGGGTGGGGCCCGGAACACTGAAGCTTTCTTT
D: NA; V: TRBV5-1; J: TRBJ1-1; size: NA; CDR3: CASSLAGGREAFF; DNA: TGCGCCAGCAGCTTGGCCGGGGGGCGTGAAGCTTTCTTT
D: NA; V: TRBV5-5; J: TRBJ1-1; size: NA; CDR3: CASSLAGYTEAFF; DNA: TGTGCCAGCAGCTTGGCCGGCTACACTGAAGCTTTCTTT
D: NA; V: TRBV28; J: TRBJ1-4; size: NA; CDR3: CASSPGVREKLFF; DNA: TGTGCCAGCAGTCCAGGGGTACGTGAAAAACTGTTTTTT
D: NA; V: TRBV4-2; J: TRBJ1-5; size: NA; CDR3: CASSQVSTGRAGNQPQHF; DNA: TGTGCCAGCAGCCAAGTGTCTACAGGGCGAGCGGGCAATCAGCCCCAGCATTTT
D: NA; V: TRBV2; J: TRBJ2-7; size: NA; CDR3: CASSATFYEQYF; DNA: TGTGCCAGCAGCGCAACCTTCTACGAGCAGTACTTC
D: NA; V: TRBV12-5; J: TRBJ1-5; size: NA; CDR3: CASGARAQSYQPQHF; DNA: TGTGCTAGTGGTGCCCGGGCCCAAAGTTATCAGCCCCAGCATTTT
D: TRBD1; V: TRBV11-3; J: TRBJ2-1; size: NA; CDR3: CASSSRGSSYNEQFF; DNA: TGTGCCAGCAGCTCCAGGGGGAGTTCCTACAATGAGCAGTTCTTC
D: TRBD1; V: TRBV5-1; J: TRBJ1-2; size: NA; CDR3: CASSPAPGGANYGYTF; DNA: TGCGCCAGCAGCCCGGCGCCAGGGGGTGCTAACTATGGCTACACCTTC
D: NA; V: TRBV4-1; J: TRBJ1-4; size: NA; CDR3: CASSQLGREKLFF; DNA: TGCGCCAGCAGCCAACTGGGGCGGGAAAAACTGTTTTTT
D: TRBD1; V: TRBV6-5; J: TRBJ2-5; size: once; CDR3: CATGQGVVTETQYF; DNA: TGTGCCACGGGACAGGGAGTGGTAACTGAGACCCAGTACTTC
D: TRBD2; V: TRBV7-3; J: TRBJ2-6; size: NA; CDR3: CASSTTSGAPSGANVLTF; DNA: TGTGCCAGCAGCACGACTAGCGGCGCTCCGTCTGGGGCCAACGTCCTGACTTTC
D: NA; V: TRBV7-9; J: TRBJ2-2; size: NA; CDR3: CASSLRVGNTGELFF; DNA: TGTGCCAGCAGCTTAAGGGTAGGGAACACCGGGGAGCTGTTTTTT
D: TRBD1; V: TRBV25-1; J: TRBJ2-3; size: NA; CDR3: CASSEYRAGTGLTDTQYF; DNA: TGTGCCAGCAGTGAATATAGGGCCGGGACAGGGTTAACAGATACGCAGTATTTT
D: NA; V: TRBV27; J: TRBJ1-1; size: NA; CDR3: CASSLTEPINTEAFF; DNA: TGTGCCAGCAGTTTGACAGAGCCAATTAACACTGAAGCTTTCTTT
D: TRBD1; V: TRBV5-1; J: TRBJ2-2; size: NA; CDR3: CASSLLGGETGELFF; DNA: TGCGCCAGCAGCTTGCTAGGGGGCGAGACCGGGGAGCTGTTTTTT
D: NA; V: TRBV19; J: TRBJ1-5; size: NA; CDR3: CASSSGYNQPQHF; DNA: TGTGCCAGTAGTTCCGGGTACAATCAGCCCCAGCATTTT
D: NA; V: TRBV4-1; J: TRBJ2-3; size: NA; CDR3: CASSQARDYRTSSTDTQYF; DNA: TGCGCCAGCAGCCAGGCCCGGGATTACCGAACCTCTAGCACAGATACGCAGTATTTT
D: NA; V: TRBV6-1; J: TRBJ1-1; size: NA; CDR3: CASSENWNTEAFF; DNA: TGTGCCAGCAGTGAAAACTGGAACACTGAAGCTTTCTTT
D: NA; V: TRBV12-2; J: TRBJ2-1; size: NA; CDR3: CASRFSSFNLAYNEQFF; DNA: TGTGCAAGTCGCTTCTCGTCCTTTAACCTAGCGTACAATGAGCAGTTCTTC
D: TRBD2; V: TRBV5-1; J: TRBJ2-3; size: NA; CDR3: CASSRISGRTDTQYF; DNA: TGCGCCAGCAGCCGGATTAGCGGGAGAACAGATACGCAGTATTTT
D: NA; V: TRBV6-6; J: TRBJ2-4; size: NA; CDR3: CASSYTRDNIQYF; DNA: TGTGCCAGCAGTTACACCCGGGACAACATTCAGTACTTC
D: TRBD2; V: TRBV28; J: TRBJ2-1; size: NA; CDR3: CASSFLAGGGANEQFF; DNA: TGTGCCAGCAGTTTCCTAGCGGGAGGTGGGGCCAATGAGCAGTTCTTC
D: NA; V: TRBV5-4; J: TRBJ2-1; size: NA; CDR3: CASSLGAEYPFF; DNA: TGTGCCAGCAGCTTGGGAGCCGAGTATCCGTTCTTC
D: TRBD2; V: TRBV27; J: TRBJ2-7; size: NA; CDR3: CASSSTGHWPSGFYEQYF; DNA: TGTGCCAGCAGCTCCACTGGACACTGGCCTAGCGGGTTCTACGAGCAGTACTTC
D: NA; V: TRBV28; J: TRBJ2-7; size: NA; CDR3: CASGLGRAIYEQYF; DNA: TGTGCCAGCGGGCTGGGCAGGGCGATCTACGAGCAGTACTTC
D: TRBD1; V: TRBV5-1; J: TRBJ1-1; size: NA; CDR3: CASSLAKGAPTEAFF; DNA: TGCGCCAGCAGCCTGGCTAAGGGGGCGCCAACTGAAGCTTTCTTT
D: TRBD2; V: TRBV7-3; J: TRBJ2-3; size: NA; CDR3: CASSLGLAGGPSLTDTQYF; DNA: TGTGCCAGCAGCTTGGGACTAGCGGGAGGGCCCTCTCTGACAGATACGCAGTATTTT
D: TRBD1; V: TRBV28; J: TRBJ2-4; size: NA; CDR3: CASSKGQGRNIQYF; DNA: TGTGCCAGCAGTAAGGGACAGGGTAGGAACATTCAGTACTTC
D: NA; V: TRBV6-5; J: TRBJ2-2; size: NA; CDR3: CASSYTTGHTGELFF; DNA: TGTGCCAGCAGTTATACGACAGGTCACACCGGGGAGCTGTTTTTT
D: NA; V: TRBV28; J: TRBJ1-1; size: NA; CDR3: CASSLPMNTEAFF; DNA: TGTGCCAGCAGTTTACCTATGAACACTGAAGCTTTCTTT
D: NA; V: TRBV11-1; J: TRBJ2-2; size: NA; CDR3: CASSVQNTGELFF; DNA: TGTGCCAGCAGCGTTCAGAACACCGGGGAGCTGTTTTTT
D: NA; V: TRBV7-9; J: TRBJ2-7; size: NA; CDR3: CASSLQREQYF; DNA: TGTGCCAGCAGCTTACAGCGCGAGCAGTACTTC
D: TRBD1; V: TRBV7-2; J: TRBJ1-5; size: NA; CDR3: CASSVFQGAGNQPQHF; DNA: TGTGCCAGCAGTGTGTTCCAGGGGGCGGGTAATCAGCCCCAGCATTTT
D: NA; V: TRBV5-1; J: TRBJ2-5; size: NA; CDR3: CASSFGSGQETQYF; DNA: TGCGCCAGCAGCTTTGGTAGCGGTCAAGAGACCCAGTACTTC
D: NA; V: TRBV28; J: TRBJ2-3; size: NA; CDR3: CASAGSRAALDTQYF; DNA: TGTGCCAGCGCCGGTTCCCGGGCCGCCCTCGATACGCAGTATTTT